This T cell receptor beta chain originates from a study of tumor and adjacent non-tumor tissue in lung cancer. Study at large: Patients were aged about 30 to 76, nine to eleven men and about five women, stage I to III. Each sample yielded 3.9 million or so productive TCRbeta reads on average. Points from the study as a whole: Tumor TCR diversity, when higher, was linked to shorter survival. Top 100 clones took a larger repertoire share in normal lung.

TCRbeta libraries were built with three rounds of nested PCR, modified from ARM-PCR. Via MiXCR, TCRdb re-called the multiplex PCR reads, giving one row per CDR3 protein. The table has tens of thousands of distinct CDR3 sequences, about three quarters seen once. This sample's RNA came from whole unsorted tissue. Unmatched junction bases numbered 4, after V lost 3 bases and J lost 4 bases. The CDR3 sequence is 16 residues long. Germline lookup yields CDR1 SGHRS and CDR2 YFSETQ. On this clonotype itself: Antigen unknown.

The TCR sequence derives from a man aged 55 to 69 with non-small cell lung cancer. The source material was lung tumor tissue. The V gene is TRBV5-1, the J gene TRBJ2-3, with 14 bases aligning to TRBD2. DNA for the CDR3: TGCGCCAGCAGCTCGGGACTAGCGGGAGCCGCAGATACGCAGTATTTT. Protein product: CASSSGLAGAADTQYF.